The 32 T cell receptor beta chains below all came from one sample that was sequenced in a study of T cell responses to AZD1222 COVID-19 vaccine. Assay: immunoSEQ multiplex PCR; the TCRdb copy retains only in-frame clones and omits some. This repertoire shows roughly 100,000 clones, more than 85% found once; its top ten account for approximately 1.1%. The sequencing here drew on peripheral blood, taken on day 0 of AZD1222 vaccination. These receptors came from an adult in good health.

The gene calls are TRBV5-6 and TRBJ1-5; TRBD1 might be the D (5 bases). Germline lookup yields CDR1 SGHDT and CDR2 YYEEEE. This CDR3 contains 14 residues. Between the trimmed V and J ends, which lost 0 bases and 6 bases, there was a span of 10 bases. The CDR3 spells CASSLGGGGQPQHF. CDR3 bases: TGTGCCAGCAGCTTGGGCGGGGGAGGTCAGCCCCAGCATTTT.

This clone has just one count. V and J are TRBV12-5 and TRBJ1-5; D is unclear. There are 11 residues in the CDR3. Trimming took 3 bases from V and 6 from J, leaving 3 bases between them. The germline gives CDR1 LGHNT, CDR2 FRNRAP. The CDR3 coding sequence is TGTGCTAGTGGTTTTAGTCAGCCCCAGCATTTT. Amino acid sequence: CASGFSQPQHF. Filled out from reference TRBV12-5 and TRBJ1-5, the complete variable domain reads DARVTQTPRHKVTEMGQEVTMRCQPILGHNTVFWYRQTMMQGLELLAYFRNRAPLDDSGMPKDRFSAEMPDATLATLKIQPSEPRDSAVYFCASGFSQPQHFGDGTRLSIL.

V and J are TRBV10-3 and TRBJ2-2; D is unresolved. This CDR3 is 15 amino acids long. The germline V gene encodes CDR1 ENHRY and CDR2 SYGVKD. V was cut by 3 bases and J by 0 bases, with 8 bases left in between. CDR3 in DNA: TGTGCCATCAGTGAACAGCACTCGAACACCGGGGAGCTGTTTTTT. It yields the protein CAISEQHSNTGELFF.

The chain couples TRBV5-6 to TRBJ2-1, with unresolved D. The CDR3 covers 15 residues. V was clipped by 0 bases and J by 2 bases, with 9 bases between them. Per the germline V gene, CDR1 is SGHDT and CDR2 is YYEEEE. This chain's CDR3 is CASSLATAPYNEQFF. CDR3 nucleotides: TGTGCCAGCAGCTTGGCGACGGCCCCCTACAATGAGCAGTTCTTC. The full variable domain, its missing parts supplied by reference TRBV5-6 and TRBJ2-1, is DAGVTQSPTHLIKTRGQQVTLRCSPKSGHDTVSWYQQALGQGPQFIFQYYEEEERQRGNFPDRFSGHQFPNYSSELNVNALLLGDSALYLCASSLATAPYNEQFFGPGTRLTVL.

The CDR3 region has the DNA TGTGCCACGAAGGGACGGCCGAACACTGAAGCTTTCTTT. As protein: CATKGRPNTEAFF. This sequence joins TRBV24-1 and TRBJ1-1, with D tentatively TRBD1 (5 bases). The CDR3 contains 13 residues. Trimming stripped 10 bases from V and 1 base from J, with 12 bases between. From germline, CDR1 is KGHDR and CDR2 SFDVKD.

This chain uses TRBV20-1 with TRBJ1-5, with D possibly being TRBD1 (6 bases). This CDR3 spans 10 amino acids. Deletions cut 6 bases from V and 12 bases from J, with 12 bases between. Germline CDR1 reads DFQATT; CDR2 reads SNEGSKA (reference sequence). As DNA, the CDR3 is TGCAGTGCGATACAGGGCGTCCAGCATTTT. Translating gives CSAIQGVQHF.

V and J are TRBV10-3 and TRBJ1-1; D not certain. The CDR3 contains 12 residues. Germline V gives CDR1 ENHRY, CDR2 SYGVKD. V lost 10 bases and J 4 bases, leaving 13 bases between the germline ends. CDR3 region: CATRSGSTEAFF. The CDR3, as DNA: TGTGCCACGAGATCGGGGAGCACTGAAGCTTTCTTT.

This clone was found once. The chain recombines TRBV27 with TRBJ1-4; possibly TRBD1 for D (6 bases). The length of the CDR3 is 15 residues. The germline V and J ends were trimmed by 6 bases and 4 bases, with 15 bases remaining between them. Germline lookup yields CDR1 MNHEY and CDR2 SMNVEV (reference sequence). DNA for the CDR3: TGTGCCAGCAGACGCGGTCAGGGGTTTAATGAAAAACTGTTTTTT. Residues: CASRRGQGFNEKLFF.

The chain combines TRBV12-3 or TRBV12-4 with TRBJ2-3; 8 bases fit TRBD1. Trimming at V came to 6 bases and at J to 6 bases, leaving 2 bases not matched to a gene. The CDR3 totals 12 residues. CDR3 DNA sequence: TGTGCCAGCAGGGACAGGGATGATACGCAGTATTTT. It encodes CASRDRDDTQYF.

The chain carries TRBV20-1 and TRBJ1-1; tentatively, D is TRBD1 (6 bases). The CDR3 sequence is 11 residues long. V shed 0 bases and J shed 7 bases, with 6 bases lying between them. The germline gives CDR1 DFQATT, CDR2 SNEGSKA (reference sequence). The chain's CDR3 is CSAREQGEAFF. CDR3 bases: TGCAGTGCTAGAGAACAGGGTGAAGCTTTCTTT.

This clone was seen only once. The chain has TRBV23-1 and TRBJ2-1; either TRBD1 or TRBD2 may fit D (5 bases each). TRBV23-1 counts as an open reading frame of uncertain function. The CDR3 loop spans 14 amino acids. V lost 2 bases to trimming and J lost 8 bases, with 13 bases between them. DNA for the CDR3: TGCGCCAGCAGTCAACGGGATAGGGGCGATGAGCAGTTCTTC. As protein: CASSQRDRGDEQFF.

The chain joins TRBV5-1 to TRBJ2-3, with 9 bases aligning to TRBD2. Germline trimming cut 3 bases from V and 4 bases from J; bases unmatched to any gene: 3. Per germline, CDR1 SGHRS and CDR2 YFSETQ. The CDR3 is 14 amino acids. The CDR3 loop is CASSWGLAADTQYF. The CDR3 DNA sequence: TGCGCCAGCAGCTGGGGACTAGCCGCAGATACGCAGTATTTT.

V and J are TRBV24-1 and TRBJ1-2; a weak D match, TRBD1 (5 bases). V lost 3 bases and J 7 bases, leaving 8 bases between the germline ends. Germline CDR1 reads KGHDR; CDR2 reads SFDVKD. CDR3 length equals 12 residues. CDR3 sequence reads: CATSDSRGGYTF. DNA of the CDR3: TGTGCCACCAGTGATAGTAGGGGTGGCTACACCTTC.

The chain couples TRBV7-9 to TRBJ1-1; D unresolved. The CDR3 is 15 residues long. V lost 2 bases to trimming and J lost 6 bases, with 16 bases between them. CDR1 is SEHNR and CDR2 is FQNEAQ in the germline V gene (reference sequence). The CDR3 is CASSLTTGKSPEAFF. In DNA form, the CDR3 reads TGTGCCAGCAGCTTAACAACGGGAAAATCCCCTGAAGCTTTCTTT.

The gene calls are TRBV5-1 and TRBJ2-3; D might be TRBD1 (5 bases). The germline V gene encodes CDR1 SGHRS and CDR2 YFSETQ. With 4 bases removed from V and 3 bases from J, the gap between germline ends came to 9 bases. The CDR3 covers 13 residues. CDR3 residues: CASSRPGTDTQYF. The DNA for the CDR3 is TGCGCCAGCAGCAGACCAGGGACAGATACGCAGTATTTT.

V gene TRBV29-1 combines with J gene TRBJ1-1, with D unclear. The V end was cut by 3 bases, the J end by 7 bases, with 9 bases between. CDR1 and CDR2 (germline): SQVTM, ANQGSEA. The CDR3 has 11 residues. The CDR3 sequence: CSVEAGLEAFF. CDR3 coding DNA: TGCAGCGTTGAGGCAGGACTTGAAGCTTTCTTT.

This chain joins TRBV19 and TRBJ1-5; TRBD1 matches at 7 bases. The length of the CDR3 is 18 residues. Germline lookup yields CDR1 LNHDA and CDR2 SQIVND (reference sequence). J gave up 0 bases and V 5 bases, and 13 bases lay outside the gene matches. CDR3 DNA: TGTGCCAGTAGTCCTAGGACAGGCCGAGGCGGTAGCAATCAGCCCCAGCATTTT. As protein: CASSPRTGRGGSNQPQHF.

The genes are TRBV24-1 and TRBJ2-4; D is possibly TRBD1 or TRBD2 (5 bases each). CDR1 KGHDR and CDR2 SFDVKD come from the germline V gene. The CDR3 has 13 amino acids. With 7 bases removed from V and 9 bases from J, the gap between germline ends came to 15 bases. In nucleotides, the CDR3 is TGTGCCACCAGCCCGGGACCCCAAGGCATTCAGTACTTC. Translated, it gives CATSPGPQGIQYF.

This chain joins TRBV10-2 and TRBJ1-4; 9 bases fit TRBD1. The CDR3 runs 16 residues. V shed 2 bases and J 5 bases; nucleotides not matched to a gene: 6. In germline, CDR1 is WSHSY, CDR2 SAAADI. CDR3 nucleotide sequence: TGCGCCAGCAGTGAGGGGGGGGGACAGGGCAATGAAAAACTGTTTTTT. It is translated as CASSEGGGQGNEKLFF.

The V call is TRBV6-5, the J call TRBJ1-2; 7 bases match TRBD1. The ends lost 4 bases at V and 8 bases at J; junction bases unmatched: 10. The CDR3 runs to 14 residues. The germline CDR1 and CDR2 sequences are MNHEY and SVGAGI. CDR3 nucleotide sequence: TGTGCCAGCAGTTCCGGGGAGGGGGCGAGGGGCTACACCTTC. Its translation is CASSSGEGARGYTF.

The rearrangement links TRBV11-1 to TRBJ1-6; 9 bases align to TRBD1. With 5 bases clipped from V and 8 bases from J, the junction kept 7 bases outside the gene matches. Germline V CDR1 and CDR2: SGHAT, FQDESV (reference sequence). CDR3 size: 15 residues. CDR3 sequence: CASSPRDREHSPLHF. CDR3 nucleotides: TGTGCCAGCAGCCCCCGGGACAGGGAGCATTCACCCCTCCACTTT.

The sample holds a few counts of this clone. The rearrangement uses TRBV5-1 and TRBJ2-5; D tentatively reads TRBD1 or TRBD2 (5 bases each). Trimming removed 9 bases from V and 5 bases from J, with 23 bases in between. The CDR3 contains 15 residues. CDR1 and CDR2 from the germline V gene are SGHRS and YFSETQ. CDR3 amino acids: CATSRGPPPSETQYF. CDR3 in DNA: TGCGCCACCTCCCGGGGACCCCCTCCCTCGGAGACCCAGTACTTC.

J is TRBJ1-4 and V is TRBV3-1 (or the pseudogene TRBV3-2); TRBD1 matches 11 bases. The V segment lost 6 bases and the J segment 7 bases; nucleotides outside the gene matches: 4. From germline, CDR1 is LGHDT and CDR2 YNNKEL (reference sequence). The CDR3 extends over 14 amino acids. In nucleotides, the CDR3 is TGTGCCAGCAGGGACAGGGGGCGAGGTGAAAAACTGTTTTTT. As protein: CASRDRGRGEKLFF.

The chain links TRBV29-1 to TRBJ2-5, with 9 bases identical to TRBD1. Germline V lookup: CDR1 SQVTM, CDR2 ANQGSEA. The J segment lost 4 bases and the V segment lost 6 bases, leaving 3 bases of the junction unmatched. The CDR3 is 12 amino acids. The CDR3: CSVLDRGETQYF. Here the CDR3 DNA reads TGCAGCGTGTTGGACAGGGGAGAGACCCAGTACTTC.

This rearrangement joins TRBV7-2 to TRBJ2-2; TRBD1 agrees at 7 bases. With V trimmed by 3 bases and J by 3 bases, 4 bases remained unmatched. Looked up from germline, CDR1 is SGHTA and CDR2 is FQGNSA. The CDR3 totals 15 residues. DNA of the CDR3: TGTGCCAGCAGCTTGGCAGGGGGTGACACCGGGGAGCTGTTTTTT. This codes for CASSLAGGDTGELFF.

The V call is TRBV11-2, the J call TRBJ1-1; TRBD1 might be the D (6 bases). V was shortened by 6 bases and J by 6 bases, with 14 bases between the two germline ends. Germline V lookup: CDR1 SGHAT, CDR2 FQNNGV. The CDR3 runs 13 residues. The CDR3 coding sequence is TGTGCCAGCAGTTACAGGGAAGGCTCTGAAGCTTTCTTT. Translating gives CASSYREGSEAFF.

J is TRBJ2-7 and V is TRBV4-3, with a tentative D call TRBD1 (6 bases). Trimming left V 1 base short and J 3 bases short, with 10 bases between. Germline V gene sequence: CDR1 LGHNA, CDR2 YSLEER. There are 14 residues in the CDR3. This CDR3 reads CASSQGNRVYEQYF. In nucleotides, the CDR3 is TGCGCCAGCAGCCAAGGTAACAGGGTCTACGAGCAGTACTTC.

This clone has only one observation. CDR3 in DNA: TGTGCCAGCAGCTTAGACTGGCAGGGAGGTTCACCCCTCCACTTT. Translated, it gives CASSLDWQGGSPLHF. This sequence joins TRBV11-2 and TRBJ1-6; tentative D call: TRBD1 (5 bases). This CDR3 contains 15 residues. The V gene's germline CDR1 is SGHAT and CDR2 FQNNGV. The ends were cut back, 0 bases at V and 9 bases at J, with 12 bases in the middle.

This clone appeared a single time. The rearrangement links TRBV9 to TRBJ1-1; D is possibly TRBD1 (6 bases). Germline values: CDR1 SGDLS, CDR2 YYNGEE. The length of the CDR3 is 16 residues. V was trimmed by 4 bases and J by 4 bases, leaving 20 bases between them. CDR3 DNA sequence: TGTGCCAGCAGCTGGGTCGGGGGCACGGTGGGCACTGAAGCTTTCTTT. Its protein product is CASSWVGGTVGTEAFF.

V is TRBV7-9 and J is TRBJ1-2; D unclear. The germline V gene has CDR1 SEHNR and CDR2 FQNEAQ (reference sequence). V was cut by 5 bases and J by 3 bases, with 7 bases left in between. The CDR3 contains 12 residues. CDR3 sequence (DNA): TGTGCCAGCAGCCCAGACGACTATGGCTACACCTTC. It specifies CASSPDDYGYTF.

J is TRBJ1-1 and V is TRBV20-1, with D possibly being TRBD1 (5 bases). The germline gives CDR1 DFQATT, CDR2 SNEGSKA (reference sequence). The CDR3 consists of 15 residues. The V and J ends lost 3 bases and 8 bases respectively, with 22 bases between them. The CDR3 DNA sequence: TGCAGTGCTAGTCGTCGGGGCCTACGGGCAGGGGAAGCTTTCTTT. Its protein is CSASRRGLRAGEAFF.

CDR3 sequence reads: CASSQGTVSYGYTF. CDR3 DNA sequence: TGTGCCAGCAGCCAAGGGACCGTAAGCTATGGCTACACCTTC. The chain has TRBV7-9 and TRBJ1-2, with D maybe TRBD1 (5 bases). There are 14 residues in the CDR3. The V gene's germline CDR1 is SEHNR and CDR2 FQNEAQ (reference sequence). Trimming pared 5 bases from V and 4 bases from J, leaving 14 bases between.